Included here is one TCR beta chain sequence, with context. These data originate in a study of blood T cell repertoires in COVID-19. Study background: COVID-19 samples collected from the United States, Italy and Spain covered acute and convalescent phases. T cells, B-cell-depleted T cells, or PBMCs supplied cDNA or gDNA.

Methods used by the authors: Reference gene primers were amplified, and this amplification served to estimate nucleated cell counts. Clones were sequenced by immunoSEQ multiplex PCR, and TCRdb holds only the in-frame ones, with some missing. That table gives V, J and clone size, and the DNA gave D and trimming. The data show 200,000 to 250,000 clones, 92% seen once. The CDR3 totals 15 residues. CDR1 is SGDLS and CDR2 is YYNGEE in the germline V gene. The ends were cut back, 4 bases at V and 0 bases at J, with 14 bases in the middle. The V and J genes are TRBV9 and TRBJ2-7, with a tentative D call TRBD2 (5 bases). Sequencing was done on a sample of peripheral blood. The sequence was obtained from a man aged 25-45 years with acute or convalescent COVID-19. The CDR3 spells CASSSGLDGSYEQYF. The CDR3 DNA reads TGTGCCAGCAGCTCAGGACTGGACGGCTCCTACGAGCAGTACTTC.